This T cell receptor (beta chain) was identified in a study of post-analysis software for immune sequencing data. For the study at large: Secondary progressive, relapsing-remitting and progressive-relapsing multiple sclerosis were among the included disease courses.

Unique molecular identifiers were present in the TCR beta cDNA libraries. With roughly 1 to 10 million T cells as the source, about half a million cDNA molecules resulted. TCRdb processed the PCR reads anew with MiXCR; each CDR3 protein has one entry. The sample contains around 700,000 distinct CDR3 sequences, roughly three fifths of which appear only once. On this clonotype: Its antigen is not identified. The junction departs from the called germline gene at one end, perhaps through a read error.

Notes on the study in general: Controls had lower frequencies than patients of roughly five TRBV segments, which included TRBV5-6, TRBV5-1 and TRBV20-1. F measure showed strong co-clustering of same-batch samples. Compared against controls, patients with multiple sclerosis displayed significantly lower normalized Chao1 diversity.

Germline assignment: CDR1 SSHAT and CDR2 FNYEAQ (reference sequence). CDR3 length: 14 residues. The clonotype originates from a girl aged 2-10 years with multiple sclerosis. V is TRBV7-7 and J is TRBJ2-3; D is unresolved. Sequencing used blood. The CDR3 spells CASSLGLEADTQYF. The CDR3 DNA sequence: TGTGCTAGCAGCTTAGGGCTCGAGGCAGATACGCAGTATTTT.